What follows is one TCR beta chain and its context. Sequenced by immunoSEQ multiplex PCR; TCRdb stores in-frame clones only, minus some. The sample yields roughly 150,000 clones, roughly 90% seen once. Trimming took off 2 bases at V and 0 bases at J, with 11 bases between the two ends. This CDR3 is 15 amino acids long. Germline loops: CDR1 MNHEY, CDR2 SVGAGI. The sample comes from a study of blood T cell repertoires in COVID-19. This chain connects TRBV6-5 to TRBJ2-7; the D gene is possibly TRBD1 (6 bases). The sequenced material came from peripheral blood. The sequence was collected from a man aged 55-75 years with acute or convalescent COVID-19. CDR3 bases: TGTGCCAGCAGTTACGGGGGCAGCTTCTCCTACGAGCAGTACTTC. Translation gives CASSYGGSFSYEQYF.